This entry lists 24 T cell receptor beta chains sequenced from one sample in a study of T cells in Graves' hyperthyroidism and ophthalmopathy. It was RNA transcripts that yielded the amplified TCR beta CDR3 regions. The HTBI primer set served for first-round RT-PCR of the TCR CDR3. TCRdb redid the calling of the multiplex PCR reads with MiXCR, one entry per CDR3 protein. The table has 650,000 to 800,000 distinct CDR3 sequences, about 45% seen once. Sequencing used peripheral blood or thyroid tissue (not recorded which). The receptor set was obtained from an adult man with Graves' disease, either hyperthyroidism or ophthalmopathy (not recorded which).

This clonotype came up a few times. This sequence joins TRBV7-9 and TRBJ2-7; unclear D gene. V dropped 3 bases and J dropped 2 bases, with 8 bases sitting between them. This CDR3 is 13 amino acids long. From germline, CDR1 is SEHNR and CDR2 FQNEAQ (reference sequence). The CDR3 spells CASSFERTYEQYF. CDR3 DNA: TGTGCCAGCAGCTTCGAGCGCACCTACGAGCAGTACTTC.

This clonotype showed up just a few times. The rearrangement joins TRBV2 to TRBJ1-1; TRBD1 matches 8 bases. V lost 6 bases and J lost 7; bases outside the gene matches: 10. The CDR3 extends over 14 amino acids. Per germline, CDR1 SNHLY and CDR2 FYNNEI. CDR3 sequence (DNA): TGTGCCAGCAGGCGACAGGGGCTAAAGGATGAAGCTTTCTTT. Its translation: CASRRQGLKDEAFF.

This clonotype was counted many times. This chain connects TRBV7-9 to TRBJ2-5, with D tentatively TRBD1 or TRBD2 (6 bases each). CDR3 length: 15 amino acids. Trimming removed 7 bases from V and 5 bases from J, with 20 bases in between. The V gene's germline CDR1 is SEHNR and CDR2 FQNEAQ (reference sequence). Here the CDR3 reads CASIQGRRAGETQYF. The CDR3 DNA reads TGTGCCAGCATCCAGGGGAGGAGGGCGGGTGAGACCCAGTACTTC.

This clonotype appeared a few times. The V and J genes are TRBV7-9 and TRBJ1-5; D call uncertain. This CDR3 has 15 amino acids. Trimming left V 1 base short and J 6 bases short, with 13 bases between. The germline CDR1 and CDR2 sequences are SEHNR and FQNEAQ (reference sequence). CDR3 nucleotide sequence: TGTGCCAGCAGCTTAGAAAGTGGGGATAGTCAGCCCCAGCATTTT. Translation: CASSLESGDSQPQHF.

The V gene is TRBV25-1, the J gene TRBJ1-4, with 8 nucleotides matching TRBD1. V was clipped by 5 bases and J by 2 bases; unmatched bases: 16. Germline CDR1 is MGHDK and CDR2 is SYGVNS. The CDR3 runs 19 residues. The CDR3 DNA reads TGTGCCAGCAGTTACTACGCTGACAGGGGAAGTTGGACTAATGAAAAACTGTTTTTT. It is translated as CASSYYADRGSWTNEKLFF.

Ten or more counts support this clonotype. The chain recombines TRBV7-8 with TRBJ2-7; 8 bases agree with TRBD2. The CDR3 covers 14 residues. Trimming cost V 6 bases and J 0 bases; bases outside gene matches: 4. Germline CDR1 is SGHVS and CDR2 is FQNEAQ. CDR3 loop: CASSLGLASYEQYF. The CDR3 nucleotides are TGTGCCAGCAGTCTTGGACTAGCCTCCTACGAGCAGTACTTC.

The J gene is TRBJ1-6, the V gene TRBV12-3 or TRBV12-4; D may be TRBD1 (6 bases). Trimming took off 3 bases at V and 7 bases at J, with 13 bases between the two ends. There are 15 residues in the CDR3. The CDR3 loop reads CASSLFGRGNSPLHF. The CDR3 bases are TGTGCCAGCAGTTTGTTTGGCAGGGGAAATTCACCCCTCCACTTT.

This chain uses TRBV7-9 with TRBJ1-3; no firm D call. V lost 3 bases to trimming and J lost 3 bases, with 6 bases between them. This CDR3 has 13 residues. Germline V CDR1 and CDR2: SEHNR, FQNEAQ (reference sequence). This CDR3 is CASSLDLGNTIYF. In DNA, the CDR3 is TGTGCCAGCAGCTTGGACCTTGGAAACACCATATATTTT.

In nucleotides, the CDR3 is TGTGCCAGTAAACGACAGGGAGGAGGGGGATTGAACACTGAAGCTTTCTTT. Encoded protein: CASKRQGGGGLNTEAFF. This chain joins TRBV19 and TRBJ1-1, with TRBD1 identical over 7 bases. Germline trimming cut 7 bases from V and 0 bases from J; bases unmatched to any gene: 14. The CDR3 has 17 amino acids. Germline V gene data show CDR1 as LNHDA and CDR2 as SQIVND (reference sequence).

This clonotype appeared many times. This chain connects TRBV2 to TRBJ1-1; D unclear. CDR1 and CDR2 from the germline V gene are SNHLY and FYNNEI. The CDR3 extends over 10 amino acids. Trimming left V 8 bases short and J 10 bases short, with 11 bases between. This CDR3 is CASSGSAAFF. The CDR3 nucleotides are TGTGCCAGCTCGGGTAGTGCAGCTTTCTTT.

This chain links TRBV19 with TRBJ1-5; D unresolved. V shed 5 bases and J shed 6 bases, with 11 bases lying between them. Germline V CDR1 and CDR2: LNHDA, SQIVND (reference sequence). This CDR3 comprises 13 residues. The DNA of the CDR3 is TGTGCCAGTAGTCTCAGATCCCGTCAGCCCCAGCATTTT. Encoded protein: CASSLRSRQPQHF. The whole variable domain, remainder taken from reference TRBV19 and TRBJ1-5, is DGGITQSPKYLFRKEGQNVTLSCEQNLNHDAMYWYRQDPGQGLRLIYYSQIVNDFQKGDIAEGYSVSREKKESFPLTVTSAQKNPTAFYLCASSLRSRQPQHFGDGTRLSIL.

A few counts support this clonotype. The rearrangement links TRBV7-9 to TRBJ1-1; D not certain. The germline V and J ends were trimmed by 5 bases and 3 bases, with 22 bases remaining between them. CDR3 length: 17 amino acids. The germline gives CDR1 SEHNR, CDR2 FQNEAQ (reference sequence). CDR3 loop: CASSPPQKGIGYTEAFF. CDR3 DNA sequence: TGTGCCAGCAGCCCCCCCCAGAAGGGCATCGGGTACACTGAAGCTTTCTTT.

The chain combines TRBV11-1 with TRBJ2-7; no clear D. The CDR3 runs 14 residues. With 7 bases removed from V and 3 bases from J, the gap between germline ends came to 16 bases. Germline V gene data show CDR1 as SGHAT and CDR2 as FQDESV (reference sequence). The CDR3 DNA reads as TGTGCCAGCACCAAGGCTGGGGAAATCTACGAGCAGTACTTC. It yields the protein CASTKAGEIYEQYF.

The gene calls are TRBV7-2 and TRBJ1-6; D remains ambiguous. This CDR3 has 13 residues. Trimming shortened V by 3 bases and J by 10 bases, and 10 bases separated the two germline ends. CDR1 and CDR2 (germline): SGHTA, FQGNSA. Here the CDR3 reads CASSFINGSPLHF. The CDR3 DNA reads TGTGCCAGCAGCTTTATCAACGGATCACCCCTCCACTTT.

This clonotype was seen many times. The chain combines TRBV10-3 with TRBJ2-5; D may be TRBD1 (6 bases). Trimming pared 6 bases from V and 2 bases from J, leaving 10 bases between. Germline CDR1 reads ENHRY; CDR2 reads SYGVKD. CDR3 length equals 13 residues. The CDR3 DNA reads as TGTGCCATCAGACGACAGGAGCAAGAGACCCAGTACTTC. It yields the protein CAIRRQEQETQYF.

This clonotype was detected many times. The chain has TRBV29-1 and TRBJ1-2; D is perhaps TRBD1 (6 bases). This CDR3 spans 12 amino acids. The germline V gene encodes CDR1 SQVTM and CDR2 ANQGSEA. Trimming stripped 7 bases from V and 2 bases from J, with 11 bases between. The CDR3 loop is CSDRRGNYGYTF. The CDR3 coding sequence is TGCAGCGACCGAAGGGGGAACTATGGCTACACCTTC.

This clonotype was counted many times. The chain has TRBV6-6 and TRBJ1-5; unclear D gene. The CDR3 is 10 residues long. Germline CDR1 reads MNHNY; CDR2 reads SVGAGI (reference sequence). Trimming took off 7 bases at V and 6 bases at J, with 4 bases between the two ends. CDR3 amino acids: CASNTQPQHF. For the CDR3, the DNA is TGTGCCAGCAATACTCAGCCCCAGCATTTT.

This clonotype showed up many times. This sequence joins TRBV7-3 and TRBJ1-4, with D hard to call. The V end lost 2 bases, the J end lost 3 bases, and 10 bases lay between the germline ends. The CDR3 has 15 residues. Germline loops: CDR1 SGHTA, CDR2 FQGTGA. The CDR3 DNA is TGTGCCAGCAGCTTAGATGGAGTCCCTAATGAAAAACTGTTTTTT. This codes for CASSLDGVPNEKLFF.

This clonotype was picked up many times. The DNA of the CDR3 is TGTGCCATCAGTGAGGTGATGGGGGCGAACACCGGGGAGCTGTTTTTT. Its translation is CAISEVMGANTGELFF. The chain has TRBV10-3 and TRBJ2-2; D may correspond to TRBD1 or TRBD2 (5 bases each). Deletions cut 2 bases from V and 0 bases from J, with 10 bases between. The CDR3 spans 16 residues. Germline CDR1 reads ENHRY; CDR2 reads SYGVKD.

The chain is built from TRBV20-1 and TRBJ1-1; weak D call: TRBD1 (5 bases). The V and J ends lost 0 bases and 1 base respectively, with 9 bases between them. The V gene's germline CDR1 is DFQATT and CDR2 SNEGSKA (reference sequence). The CDR3 consists of 14 residues. The CDR3 DNA sequence: TGCAGTGCTAGAGACGGGGGAAAGAACACTGAAGCTTTCTTT. Its translation is CSARDGGKNTEAFF.

Ten or more counts support this clonotype. The genes are TRBV7-2 and TRBJ1-4; the match to TRBD1 covers 8 bases. Germline trimming cut 5 bases from V and 8 bases from J; bases unmatched to any gene: 10. This CDR3 is 15 amino acids long. The germline CDR1 and CDR2 sequences are SGHTA and FQGNSA. CDR3 residues: CASSQRTGMIEKLFF. The DNA for the CDR3 is TGTGCCAGCAGCCAACGGACAGGGATGATAGAAAAACTGTTTTTT.

This chain uses TRBV5-1 with TRBJ1-2, with D tentatively TRBD1 (6 bases). The V end lost 0 bases, the J end lost 8 bases, and 11 bases lay between the germline ends. CDR1 SGHRS and CDR2 YFSETQ come from the germline V gene. The CDR3 is 13 residues long. The DNA for the CDR3 is TGCGCCAGCAGCTTGGGACAGGTTACCGGCTACACCTTC. As protein: CASSLGQVTGYTF.

This clonotype was picked up many times. This chain joins TRBV20-1 and TRBJ1-1, with D tentatively TRBD1 (5 bases). This CDR3 comprises 12 residues. Trimming took 5 bases from V and 4 from J, leaving 11 bases between them. CDR1 and CDR2 (germline): DFQATT, SNEGSKA (reference sequence). The CDR3 is CSAGDGGTEAFF. CDR3 nucleotides: TGCAGTGCTGGGGACGGCGGCACTGAAGCTTTCTTT.

The CDR3 sequence: CSASKDTDSEQYF. Here the CDR3 DNA reads TGCAGTGCTAGTAAGGACACCGACAGCGAGCAGTACTTC. This chain uses TRBV20-1 with TRBJ2-7; a weak D match, TRBD1 (5 bases). The V end lost 3 bases, the J end lost 6 bases, and 15 bases lay between the germline ends. Germline CDR1 is DFQATT and CDR2 is SNEGSKA (reference sequence). This CDR3 region has 13 residues.